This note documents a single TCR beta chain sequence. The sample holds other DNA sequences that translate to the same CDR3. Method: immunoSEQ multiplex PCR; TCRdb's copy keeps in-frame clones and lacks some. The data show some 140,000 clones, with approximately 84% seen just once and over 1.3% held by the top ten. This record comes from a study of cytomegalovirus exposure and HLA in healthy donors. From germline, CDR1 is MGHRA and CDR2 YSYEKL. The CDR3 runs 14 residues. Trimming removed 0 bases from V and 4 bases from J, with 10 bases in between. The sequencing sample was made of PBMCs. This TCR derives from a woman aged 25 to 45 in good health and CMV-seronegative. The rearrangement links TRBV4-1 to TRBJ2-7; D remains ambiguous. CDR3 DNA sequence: TGCGCCAGCAGCCAAGATCCGGGTGTATACGAGCAGTACTTC. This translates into CASSQDPGVYEQYF.